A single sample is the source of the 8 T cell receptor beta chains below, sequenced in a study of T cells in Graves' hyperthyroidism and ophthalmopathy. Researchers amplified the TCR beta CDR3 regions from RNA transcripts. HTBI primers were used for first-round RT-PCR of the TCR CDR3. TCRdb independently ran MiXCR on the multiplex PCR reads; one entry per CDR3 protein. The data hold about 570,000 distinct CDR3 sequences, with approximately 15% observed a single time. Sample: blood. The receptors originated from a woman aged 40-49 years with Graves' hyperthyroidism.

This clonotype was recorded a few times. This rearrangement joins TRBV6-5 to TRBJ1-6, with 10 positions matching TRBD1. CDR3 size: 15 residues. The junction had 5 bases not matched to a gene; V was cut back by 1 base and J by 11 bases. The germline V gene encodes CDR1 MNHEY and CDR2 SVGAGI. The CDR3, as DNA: TGTGCCAGCAGTTACTTCCGGGACAGGGGAGCACCCCTCCACTTT. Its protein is CASSYFRDRGAPLHF.

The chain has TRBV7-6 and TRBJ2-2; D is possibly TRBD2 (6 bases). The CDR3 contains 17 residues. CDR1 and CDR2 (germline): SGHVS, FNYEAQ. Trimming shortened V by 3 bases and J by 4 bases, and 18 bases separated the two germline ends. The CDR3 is CASSLNSGLLGTGELFF. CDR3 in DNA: TGTGCCAGCAGCTTGAATAGCGGCCTCTTAGGCACCGGGGAGCTGTTTTTT. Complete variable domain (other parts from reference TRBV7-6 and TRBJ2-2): GAGVSQSPRYKVTKRGQDVALRCDPISGHVSLYWYRQALGQGPEFLTYFNYEAQQDKSGLPNDRFSAERPEGSISTLTIQRTEQRDSAMYRCASSLNSGLLGTGELFFGEGSRLTVL.

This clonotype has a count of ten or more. This CDR3 is CASMGDRGAHEAFF. The DNA for the CDR3 is TGTGCCAGCATGGGGGACAGGGGGGCCCATGAAGCTTTCTTT. The chain carries TRBV2 and TRBJ1-1; 11 bases map to TRBD1. The CDR3 has 14 residues. Trimming cost V 7 bases and J 7 bases; bases outside gene matches: 8. The V gene's germline CDR1 is SNHLY and CDR2 FYNNEI.

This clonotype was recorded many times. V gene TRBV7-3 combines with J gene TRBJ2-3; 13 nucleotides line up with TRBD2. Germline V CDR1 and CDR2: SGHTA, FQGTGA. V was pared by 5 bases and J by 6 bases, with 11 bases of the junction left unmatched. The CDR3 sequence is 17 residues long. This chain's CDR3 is CASSPLGTSGNRDTQYF. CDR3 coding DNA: TGTGCCAGCAGCCCTCTAGGGACTAGCGGGAACCGTGATACGCAGTATTTT. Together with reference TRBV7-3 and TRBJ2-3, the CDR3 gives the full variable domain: GAGVSQTPSNKVTEKGKYVELRCDPISGHTALYWYRQSLGQGPEFLIYFQGTGAADDSGLPNDRFFAVRPEGSVSTLKIQRTERGDSAVYLCASSPLGTSGNRDTQYFGPGTRLTVL.

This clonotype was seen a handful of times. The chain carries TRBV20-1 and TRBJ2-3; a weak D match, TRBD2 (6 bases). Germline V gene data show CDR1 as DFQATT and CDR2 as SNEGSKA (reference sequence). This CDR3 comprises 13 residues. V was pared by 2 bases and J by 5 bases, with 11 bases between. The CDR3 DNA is TGCAGTGCTAGATCCGGGGGAGAAGATACGCAGTATTTT. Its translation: CSARSGGEDTQYF.

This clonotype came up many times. The CDR3 here is CASRLLAGASYEQYF. CDR3 coding DNA: TGTGCCAGCAGGCTACTAGCGGGAGCGTCCTACGAGCAGTACTTC. The chain combines TRBV27 with TRBJ2-7; 11 nucleotides align to TRBD2. Germline CDR1 reads MNHEY; CDR2 reads SMNVEV (reference sequence). The length of the CDR3 is 15 residues. With 6 bases clipped from V and 1 base from J, the junction kept 5 bases outside the gene matches.

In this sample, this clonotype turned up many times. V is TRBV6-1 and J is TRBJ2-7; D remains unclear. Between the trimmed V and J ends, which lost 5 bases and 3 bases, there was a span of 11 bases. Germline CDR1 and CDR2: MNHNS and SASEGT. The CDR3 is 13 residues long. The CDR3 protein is CASSLTTHYEQYF. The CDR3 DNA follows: TGTGCCAGCAGTCTCACAACTCACTACGAGCAGTACTTC.

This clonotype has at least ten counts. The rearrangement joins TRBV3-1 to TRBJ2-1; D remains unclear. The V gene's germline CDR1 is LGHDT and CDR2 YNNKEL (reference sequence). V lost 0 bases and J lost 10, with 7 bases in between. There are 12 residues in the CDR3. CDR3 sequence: CASSQDRREQFF. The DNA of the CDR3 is TGTGCCAGCAGCCAAGATAGGCGGGAGCAGTTCTTC.